A single count supports the clone carrying this TCR beta chain. This entry is derived from a study of blood T cell repertoires in COVID-19. The CDR3 contains 14 residues. CDR1 and CDR2 (germline): MNHEY, SVGAGI. V lost 7 bases, J lost 4 bases, and 5 bases stayed unmatched. The repertoire was sequenced with immunoSEQ multiplex PCR; TCRdb's copy has only in-frame clones and lacks some. The sample consists of 150,000 to 200,000 clones, just under 85% of them appearing once. The sequenced material came from peripheral blood. V usage is TRBV6-5 and J usage is TRBJ2-3, with 10 bases fitting TRBD1. This clonotype was obtained from a man aged 40-50 years who had recovered from COVID-19. The CDR3: CASNPGQGPDTQYF. The CDR3 DNA reads TGTGCCAGCAATCCGGGACAGGGGCCAGATACGCAGTATTTT.